This T cell receptor (beta chain) was retrieved from a study of blood T cell repertoires in COVID-19. The V gene end was trimmed by 7 bases and the J gene end by 4 bases; junction bases not matched to a gene: 5. The CDR3 sequence is 14 residues long. Germline CDR1 and CDR2: GTSNPN and SVGIG (reference sequence). How the authors handled the data: From reference gene primer amplification, estimates of nucleated cell counts were derived. The protocol was immunoSEQ multiplex PCR, while the TCRdb copy is restricted to in-frame clones and leaves out a portion. V and J calls and clone size come straight from that table; D and trimming were deduced from the DNA. The profile shows 88,000 or so clones, 65% to 90% of them singletons.

This chain uses TRBV30 with TRBJ2-3; 13 nucleotides match TRBD2. Sequencing was done on a sample of peripheral blood. The receptor was isolated from a man between 60 and 70 years old with acute or convalescent COVID-19. The CDR3 loop reads CASLAGGLADTQYF. The DNA for the CDR3 is TGTGCCTCACTAGCGGGAGGGTTGGCAGATACGCAGTATTTT.